These T cell receptor beta chains were read from a single sample in a study of shared clonotypes between healthy human individuals. The method was immunoSEQ multiplex PCR; TCRdb's version includes in-frame clones alone and lacks a portion of them. The table lists millions of clones, roughly 94% of them singletons. Sequencing input: naive CD4+ T cells sorted from blood. Receptor source: a young man in good health. Both conserved end residues are trimmed from each CDR3. A D gene is named only where the DNA matches it firmly. Expanded clones get a size class; other rows say once, few or many, or leave the size out.

cdr3_aa | j_call | v_call | clone_size | cdr3_length | d_call
ASSRHPSLRDSPLH | TRBJ1-6 | TRBV4-3 | NA | 14 | NA
ASSLGAGQGREKLF | TRBJ1-4 | TRBV27 | NA | 14 | TRBD1
ASSFTGTIPLEQF | TRBJ2-1 | TRBV7-6 | NA | 13 | TRBD2
ASSEIQPQH | TRBJ1-5 | TRBV6-1 | NA | 9 | NA
ASSLEAGEAYEQY | TRBJ2-7 | TRBV7-2 | NA | 13 | TRBD2
ASSQPRDRDEKLF | TRBJ1-4 | TRBV7-9 | NA | 13 | TRBD1
SVDIIGTGFENYGYT | TRBJ1-2 | TRBV29-1 | NA | 15 | TRBD1
SVEAVRGGDGYT | TRBJ1-2 | TRBV29-1 | NA | 12 | TRBD1
ASRGQGTYGYT | TRBJ1-2 | TRBV28 | NA | 11 | TRBD1
AIRGQDFTDTQY | TRBJ2-3 | TRBV10-3 | few | 12 | TRBD1
ASSPQQAGELF | TRBJ2-2 | TRBV5-1 | NA | 11 | NA
ASSPGGFREQY | TRBJ2-7 | TRBV18 | once | 11 | NA
ASSLARGQGPAYNSPLH | TRBJ1-6 | TRBV7-2 | NA | 17 | TRBD1
SATEGYT | TRBJ1-2 | TRBV20-1 | NA | 7 | NA
ASSQAISQGSFYEQY | TRBJ2-7 | TRBV4-3 | NA | 15 | TRBD1